The 10 T cell receptor beta chains in this list originate from one sample, sequenced in a study of shared clonotypes between healthy human individuals. Terminally differentiated effector memory CD45RA+ cells were left out of the naive CD8 fraction, which was CD45RO-negative and positively selected for CCR7. Here immunoSEQ multiplex PCR was the method, and the copy in TCRdb shows in-frame clones only, minus some. The sample records about 2.2 million clones, over 85% being singletons. The specimen sequenced was naive CD8+ T cells from PBMCs. All receptors come from a man between 18 and 35 years old in good health. Some clones in this sample may be carry-over from other donors' samples.

This chain connects TRBV9 to TRBJ1-4; 9 nucleotides align to TRBD1. The germline V gene encodes CDR1 SGDLS and CDR2 YYNGEE. The CDR3 spans 14 residues. J lost 6 bases, V lost 4 bases, and 4 bases had no gene match. The CDR3 is CASSSRTGDEKLFF. The CDR3 nucleotides are TGTGCCAGCAGCAGTCGGACAGGGGATGAAAAACTGTTTTTT.

In DNA, the CDR3 is TGTGCCAGCAGCCGCAGGGACTTCTCCTACGAGCAGTACTTC. This gives the protein CASSRRDFSYEQYF. V gene TRBV7-9 combines with J gene TRBJ2-7, with D possibly TRBD2 on 6 matching bases. Trimming took 5 bases from V and 0 from J, leaving 11 bases between them. Germline lookup yields CDR1 SEHNR and CDR2 FQNEAQ (reference sequence). This CDR3 comprises 14 residues.

V is TRBV9 and J is TRBJ2-5, with 11 positions matching TRBD1. V lost 2 bases and J lost 6; bases outside the gene matches: 12. Germline V CDR1 and CDR2: SGDLS, YYNGEE. The CDR3 contains 17 residues. The CDR3: CASSVSKGQGDTKTQYF. CDR3 nucleotides: TGTGCCAGCAGCGTTTCGAAGGGACAGGGGGATACAAAGACCCAGTACTTC.

V gene TRBV29-1 combines with J gene TRBJ1-2, with D maybe TRBD1 (5 bases). V lost 5 bases and J lost 2, with 15 bases in between. The CDR3 is 14 residues long. CDR1 and CDR2 from the germline V gene are SQVTM and ANQGSEA. The CDR3 sequence: CSVMGPQLNYGYTF. In nucleotides, the CDR3 is TGCAGCGTTATGGGGCCACAACTCAACTATGGCTACACCTTC.

The chain is built from TRBV4-1 and TRBJ2-3; 9 bases align to TRBD2. This CDR3 spans 15 amino acids. The germline V gene encodes CDR1 MGHRA and CDR2 YSYEKL. V lost 4 bases to trimming and J lost 3 bases; unmatched junction nucleotides: 5. The CDR3 DNA reads as TGCGCCAGCAGCCCCGCGGGGGGGTTGACAGATACGCAGTATTTT. Translation: CASSPAGGLTDTQYF.

This sequence joins TRBV28 and TRBJ1-5; 7 nucleotides align to TRBD1. The CDR3 loop spans 15 amino acids. V trimming: 8 bases; J trimming: 3 bases; junction bases outside the gene matches: 10. Per the germline V gene, CDR1 is MDHEN and CDR2 is SYDVKM. The DNA of the CDR3 is TGTGCCAGCGGCCCGACAGGGCGTCTCAATCAGCCCCAGCATTTT. It codes for CASGPTGRLNQPQHF.

The chain links TRBV6-1 to TRBJ1-1; D may be TRBD1 (5 bases). CDR1 MNHNS and CDR2 SASEGT come from the germline V gene. This CDR3 spans 15 amino acids. Trimming cost V 0 bases and J 5 bases, with 13 bases left between them. This CDR3 is CASSEALEGYTEAFF. The CDR3, as DNA: TGTGCCAGCAGTGAAGCGCTCGAGGGGTATACTGAAGCTTTCTTT.

This chain uses TRBV27 with TRBJ2-3; D is possibly TRBD1 (6 bases). With 4 bases removed from V and 6 bases from J, the gap between germline ends came to 17 bases. The V gene's germline CDR1 is MNHEY and CDR2 SMNVEV (reference sequence). The CDR3 is 15 amino acids. In DNA form, the CDR3 reads TGTGCCAGCAGTTCGCAGCAGGGGCCGGTCGATACGCAGTATTTT. The encoded protein is CASSSQQGPVDTQYF.

This chain links TRBV7-6 with TRBJ2-2, with D tentatively TRBD2 (5 bases). Germline V gene lookup returns CDR1 SGHVS and CDR2 FNYEAQ. The CDR3 is made up of 13 amino acids. Trimming removed 5 bases at V and 5 bases at J, with 9 bases between. CDR3: CASSPGWTGELFF. The CDR3 DNA reads TGTGCCAGCAGCCCGGGATGGACCGGGGAGCTGTTTTTT.

This chain connects TRBV29-1 to TRBJ2-1; no definite D call. V lost 1 base to trimming and J lost 10 bases, with 5 bases between them. Germline loops: CDR1 SQVTM, CDR2 ANQGSEA. There are 10 residues in the CDR3. The CDR3 loop reads CSVEVREQFF. The CDR3, as DNA: TGCAGCGTTGAAGTTCGCGAGCAGTTCTTC.